These 28 T cell receptor beta chains came from one sample sequenced in a study of blood T cells in healthy people across ages. It was with a sample-barcoded 5' primer and a J-beta primer mix that a second PCR of roughly 6 to 12 cycles was run. TCRdb called the 5' RACE reads again in MiXCR, with one record for every CDR3 protein. The sample lists about 1.8 million distinct CDR3 sequences; roughly 49% were seen once. Sequencing was performed on blood. These receptors were taken from a woman in her thirties or forties in good health.

The chain combines TRBV10-3 with TRBJ2-1, with 13 positions matching TRBD2. This CDR3 has 16 residues. Germline V gene lookup returns CDR1 ENHRY and CDR2 SYGVKD. V shed 7 bases and J 0 bases; nucleotides not matched to a gene: 3. CDR3 DNA: TGTGCCATCAAGGGACTAGCGGGGAGCTCCTACAATGAGCAGTTCTTC. Amino acid sequence: CAIKGLAGSSYNEQFF.

This clonotype was seen a handful of times. The chain couples TRBV18 to TRBJ2-1; weak D call: TRBD1 (6 bases). This CDR3 contains 14 residues. The ends were cut back, 3 bases at V and 6 bases at J, with 12 bases in the middle. From germline, CDR1 is KGHSH and CDR2 LQKENI. This CDR3 reads CASSPSGDINEQFF. CDR3 coding DNA: TGTGCCAGCTCACCTTCAGGGGACATCAATGAGCAGTTCTTC.

The chain links TRBV29-1 to TRBJ1-1, with TRBD1 as a possible D gene (6 bases). Trimming pared 5 bases from V and 7 bases from J, leaving 14 bases between. This CDR3 is 12 amino acids long. CDR1 and CDR2 from the germline V gene are SQVTM and ANQGSEA. CDR3 amino acids: CSVLRTAGEAFF. CDR3 coding DNA: TGCAGCGTTCTCAGGACAGCCGGTGAAGCTTTCTTT.

This clonotype was detected only a few times. This rearrangement joins TRBV24-1 to TRBJ2-1; D gene uncertain. Trimming left V 3 bases short and J 7 bases short, with 15 bases between. This CDR3 has 15 residues. Germline loops: CDR1 KGHDR, CDR2 SFDVKD. CDR3 nucleotide sequence: TGTGCCACCAGTGATCAAGGGCTTGAGAGGAATGAGCAGTTCTTC. This translates into CATSDQGLERNEQFF.

The chain has TRBV6-5 and TRBJ2-6; 10 nucleotides align to TRBD1. The trim removed 1 base at V and 9 bases at J, leaving 9 bases unmatched. From germline, CDR1 is MNHEY and CDR2 SVGAGI. This CDR3 spans 17 amino acids. The CDR3 sequence: CASSYWATGGEGNVLTF. CDR3 nucleotides: TGTGCCAGCAGTTACTGGGCGACAGGGGGCGAGGGCAACGTCCTGACTTTC.

CDR3 coding DNA: TGTGCCAGCAGCCAACAGGTTACAGATACGCAGTATTTT. Translation gives CASSQQVTDTQYF. The J gene is TRBJ2-3, the V gene TRBV14, with D uncertain. The V and J ends lost 2 bases and 3 bases respectively, with 6 bases between them. The germline CDR1 and CDR2 sequences are SGHDN and FVKESK. The CDR3 sequence is 13 residues long.

This rearrangement joins TRBV5-4 to TRBJ1-2; TRBD1 might be the D (5 bases). The germline CDR1 and CDR2 sequences are SGHNT and YYREEE (reference sequence). The CDR3 is 14 amino acids. V lost 4 bases and J 4 bases, leaving 14 bases between the germline ends. DNA for the CDR3: TGTGCCAGCAGCAACGATGGAGGGGTCTATGGCTACACCTTC. It translates to CASSNDGGVYGYTF.

The chain has TRBV15 and TRBJ1-1; D is possibly TRBD1 (5 bases). Trimming removed 1 base from V and 5 bases from J, with 8 bases in between. Germline V lookup: CDR1 LNHNV, CDR2 YYDKDF (reference sequence). CDR3 length: 13 amino acids. The CDR3 DNA follows: TGTGCCACCAGCAGAGCAGGGAGGACTGAAGCTTTCTTT. It is translated as CATSRAGRTEAFF.

This clonotype was observed a handful of times. The chain recombines TRBV25-1 with TRBJ2-5; D may correspond to TRBD1 or TRBD2 (5 bases each). The ends were cut back, 2 bases at V and 1 base at J, with 11 bases in the middle. Per the germline V gene, CDR1 is MGHDK and CDR2 is SYGVNS. The CDR3 has 15 residues. The CDR3 reads CASSEDGTPQETQYF. The CDR3 DNA reads as TGTGCCAGCAGTGAAGACGGGACCCCCCAAGAGACCCAGTACTTC.

This chain links TRBV6-2 or TRBV6-3 with TRBJ2-1, with D possibly matching TRBD2 (5 bases). V lost 4 bases to trimming and J lost 8 bases, with 12 bases between them. Germline V gene lookup returns CDR1 MNHEY and CDR2 SVGEGT. The CDR3 covers 13 residues. The CDR3 loop is CASSSALVHEQFF. CDR3 sequence (DNA): TGTGCCAGCAGTTCCGCACTAGTCCATGAGCAGTTCTTC.

This clonotype has only a few counts. The CDR3, as DNA: TGCGCCAGCAGGCAAACCGCGGGACTAGCGGCTTTCTACGAGCAGTACTTC. This sequence encodes CASRQTAGLAAFYEQYF. The chain joins TRBV5-1 to TRBJ2-7; 11 bases map to TRBD2. The J segment lost 3 bases and the V segment lost 5 bases, leaving 13 bases of the junction unmatched. CDR3 length: 17 residues. Germline V CDR1 and CDR2: SGHRS, YFSETQ. The full variable domain, with the rest looked up from reference TRBV5-1 and TRBJ2-7, is KAGVTQTPRYLIKTRGQQVTLSCSPISGHRSVSWYQQTPGQGLQFLFEYFSETQRNKGNFPGRFSGRQFSNSRSEMNVSTLELGDSALYLCASRQTAGLAAFYEQYFGPGTRLTVT.

V usage is TRBV6-2 or TRBV6-3 and J usage is TRBJ2-5; D might be TRBD2 (5 bases). Germline values: CDR1 MNHEY, CDR2 SVGEGT. Trimming took off 4 bases at V and 5 bases at J, with 17 bases between the two ends. There are 15 residues in the CDR3. The CDR3: CASSSRLGVGETQYF. DNA for the CDR3: TGTGCCAGCAGTTCCCGCCTCGGGGTAGGGGAGACCCAGTACTTC.

V is TRBV5-1 and J is TRBJ1-4; maybe TRBD1 (6 bases). This CDR3 has 14 residues. V lost 4 bases, J lost 3 bases, and 10 bases lay in between. Germline CDR1 and CDR2: SGHRS and YFSETQ. CDR3 region: CASSAGVANEKLFF. CDR3 bases: TGCGCCAGCAGCGCAGGGGTGGCTAATGAAAAACTGTTTTTT.

The chain recombines TRBV20-1 with TRBJ2-1; TRBD2 is a possible D gene (5 bases). V lost 6 bases and J 3 bases, leaving 15 bases between the germline ends. CDR3 length: 14 amino acids. CDR1 and CDR2 from the germline V gene are DFQATT and SNEGSKA (reference sequence). The CDR3 nucleotides read TGCAGTGCCAACGAGGGAAAACACTACAATGAGCAGTTCTTC. It specifies CSANEGKHYNEQFF.

The rearrangement links TRBV5-1 to TRBJ1-1; possible D gene TRBD1, 6 bases. V was cut by 0 bases and J by 1 base, with 16 bases left in between. The germline gives CDR1 SGHRS, CDR2 YFSETQ. The CDR3 is 17 amino acids. CDR3 sequence: CASSLGIGDNPNTEAFF. CDR3 DNA: TGCGCCAGCAGCTTGGGAATAGGGGACAACCCGAACACTGAAGCTTTCTTT.

The V gene is TRBV24-1, the J gene TRBJ2-7, with D unclear. The J call may be mistaken, given a closer DNA end match to TRBJ2-5. The CDR3 consists of 12 residues. CDR1 and CDR2 from the germline V gene are KGHDR and SFDVKD. CDR3 sequence: CATSDYTETQYF. DNA for the CDR3: TGTGCCACCAGTGATTACACGGAGACCCAGTACTTC.

The chain carries TRBV4-2 and TRBJ1-1, with 8 positions matching TRBD1. CDR1 and CDR2 (germline): LGHNA, YNFKEQ. The CDR3 loop spans 14 amino acids. V gave up 2 bases and J gave up 5 bases; unmatched junction bases: 4. CDR3 sequence (DNA): TGTGCCAGCAGCCAAACGGACAGGGTGACTGAAGCTTTCTTT. Amino acid sequence: CASSQTDRVTEAFF.

The chain joins TRBV7-2 to TRBJ2-3, with D perhaps TRBD2 (6 bases). The V gene's germline CDR1 is SGHTA and CDR2 FQGNSA. V lost 6 bases and J lost 5, with 12 bases in between. CDR3 length equals 13 residues. CDR3: CASRVGGGDTQYF. CDR3 sequence (DNA): TGTGCCAGCAGGGTCGGGGGAGGAGATACGCAGTATTTT.

The CDR3 here is CASSRLATPDTQYF. The CDR3 DNA reads as TGCGCCAGCAGCCGACTAGCGACCCCAGATACGCAGTATTTT. The J gene is TRBJ2-3, the V gene TRBV5-1, with 8 positions matching TRBD2. The CDR3 contains 14 residues. Trimming removed 4 bases from V and 4 bases from J; junction bases left unmatched: 5. In germline, CDR1 is SGHRS, CDR2 YFSETQ.

V and J are TRBV5-1 and TRBJ1-2, with D tentatively TRBD1 (5 bases). The CDR3 length is 14 residues. V was cut by 0 bases and J by 8 bases, with 14 bases left in between. CDR1 SGHRS and CDR2 YFSETQ come from the germline V gene. CDR3 in DNA: TGCGCCAGCAGCTTGGACGGCGCCAGGGAGGGCTACACCTTC. Protein sequence: CASSLDGAREGYTF. The entire variable domain, with the rest obtained from reference TRBV5-1 and TRBJ1-2, is as follows: KAGVTQTPRYLIKTRGQQVTLSCSPISGHRSVSWYQQTPGQGLQFLFEYFSETQRNKGNFPGRFSGRQFSNSRSEMNVSTLELGDSALYLCASSLDGAREGYTFGSGTRLTVV.

The DNA of the CDR3 is TGTGCCAGCAACTCTCGACAGGGTCAAGAGACCCAGTACTTC. Protein: CASNSRQGQETQYF. The chain couples TRBV28 to TRBJ2-5, with 7 bases matching TRBD1. The CDR3 runs to 14 residues. CDR1 and CDR2 (germline): MDHEN, SYDVKM. The J segment lost 2 bases and the V segment lost 7 bases, leaving 7 bases of the junction unmatched.

This chain links TRBV10-3 with TRBJ2-5; 10 positions agree with TRBD1. The J call is in doubt because the DNA end fits TRBJ2-7 better. From germline, CDR1 is ENHRY and CDR2 SYGVKD. The CDR3 loop spans 12 amino acids. This chain's CDR3 is CAIGDRGYEQYF. In DNA, the CDR3 is TGTGCCATCGGGGACAGGGGTTACGAGCAGTACTTC.

This clonotype was observed a few times. No DNA is shown, since the ends of the CDR3 on it are uncertain; the CDR3 is the one TCRdb lists. This chain uses TRBV12-3 or TRBV12-4 with TRBJ2-1; the table's D call, TRBD2, has no DNA check behind it. The CDR3 extends over 12 residues, inclusive of both ends. CDR3 protein: CASSSSRDEQFF.

The chain uses TRBV6-2 or TRBV6-3 and TRBJ2-4, with D possibly TRBD1 on 5 matching bases. With the DNA end fitting TRBJ2-7 better, the J assignment may be wrong. This CDR3 region has 15 residues. Germline V gene sequence: CDR1 MNHEY, CDR2 SVGEGT. CDR3 residues: CASSYGQGDPYEQYF. CDR3 sequence (DNA): TGTGCCAGCAGTTACGGGCAGGGTGATCCCTACGAGCAGTACTTC.

The sample holds many counts of this clonotype. The chain uses TRBV7-9 and TRBJ2-4, with 11 bases aligning to TRBD2. Germline V gives CDR1 SEHNR, CDR2 FQNEAQ (reference sequence). Unmatched junction bases numbered 6, after V lost 5 bases and J lost 0 bases. The CDR3 is 17 amino acids. CDR3 DNA sequence: TGTGCCAGCAGCCATCCTAGCGGGGGGCTAGCCAAAAACATTCAGTACTTC. Its protein is CASSHPSGGLAKNIQYF.

This chain links TRBV4-1 with TRBJ1-6, with D possibly matching TRBD1 (5 bases). Trimming removed 4 bases from V and 6 bases from J, with 19 bases in between. CDR1 and CDR2 from the germline V gene are MGHRA and YSYEKL. The CDR3 has 17 residues. CDR3 sequence reads: CASSLNPAAGVNSPLHF. CDR3 nucleotide sequence: TGCGCCAGCAGCCTAAACCCGGCCGCGGGGGTTAATTCACCCCTCCACTTT.

This chain connects TRBV9 to TRBJ2-7; tentative D call: TRBD2 (7 bases). The CDR3 has 15 amino acids. CDR1 and CDR2 from the germline V gene are SGDLS and YYNGEE. V shed 2 bases and J shed 7 bases, with 19 bases lying between them. The CDR3 spells CASSVEGGPYNEQYF. DNA of the CDR3: TGTGCCAGCAGCGTCGAGGGGGGGCCATACAATGAGCAGTACTTC.

This clonotype was found once. This chain links TRBV4-1 with TRBJ1-4, with D unclear. Germline CDR1 MGHRA, CDR2 YSYEKL. The V and J ends lost 3 bases and 4 bases respectively, with 9 bases between them. This CDR3 is built from 14 residues. CDR3 sequence reads: CASSHPQVNEKLFF. The CDR3 nucleotides are TGCGCCAGCAGCCATCCCCAGGTTAATGAAAAACTGTTTTTT.